This T cell receptor beta chain was captured by sequencing in a study of early T cells in non-severe SARS-CoV-2 infection. Across the study: Sequencing of unsorted whole blood was done on bulk RNA, leaving chains unpaired.

This clonotype was picked up a small number of times. Molecules of cDNA were individually given unique molecular identifiers that were attached to them. TCRdb ran MiXCR on the 5' RACE reads and lists one entry per CDR3 protein. The repertoire has 95,000 to 120,000 distinct CDR3 sequences, roughly 12% of them found once; the top ten carry around 2.9%. CDR1 and CDR2 from the germline V gene are SGHTA and FQGTGA. The CDR3 is made up of 13 amino acids. V lost 2 bases and J lost 7, with 9 bases in between. What was sequenced was whole blood. The TCR comes from an adult who was a healthcare worker with PCR-confirmed SARS-CoV-2 infection or an uninfected control (not recorded which). The chain combines TRBV7-3 with TRBJ1-5, with D maybe TRBD1 (6 bases). This chain's CDR3 is CASSLYREQPQHF. In DNA form, the CDR3 reads TGTGCCAGCAGCTTATACAGGGAACAGCCCCAGCATTTT.